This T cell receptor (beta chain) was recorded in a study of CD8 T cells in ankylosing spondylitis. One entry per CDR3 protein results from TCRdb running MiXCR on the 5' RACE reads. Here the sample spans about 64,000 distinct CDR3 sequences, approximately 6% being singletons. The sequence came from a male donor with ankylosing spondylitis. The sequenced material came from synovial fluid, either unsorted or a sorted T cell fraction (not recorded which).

The CDR3 protein is CASSIVFGTGAMNEQFF. For the CDR3, the DNA is TGTGCCAGTAGTATAGTCTTCGGGACAGGGGCGATGAATGAGCAGTTCTTC. V gene TRBV19 combines with J gene TRBJ2-1; 10 bases align to TRBD1. The germline V gene has CDR1 LNHDA and CDR2 SQIVND (reference sequence). Losses at the gene ends were 1 base for V and 7 bases for J; bases not matched to a gene: 10. The length of the CDR3 is 17 residues.